This T cell receptor beta chain emerged from a study of identical twins. Points from the study as a whole: Models, which agreed with sharing between unrelated individuals, nonetheless underestimated the out-of-frame TCR alpha sharing seen in monozygotic twins. For out-of-frame alpha sequences shared by twins, low generation probability was in excess. Cord blood beta clonotypes that were abundant carried fewer insertions, and memory repertoires showed no such trend.

The CDR3 has 16 residues. In germline, CDR1 is SGHKS, CDR2 YYEKEE (reference sequence). V gave up 0 bases and J gave up 3 bases; unmatched junction bases: 6. MiXCR was run by TCRdb on the 5' RACE reads, yielding one entry per CDR3 protein. The sample holds 350,000 or so distinct CDR3 sequences, about 12% seen once. Of note for this clonotype: The antigen is undetermined.

These same data were also listed under a study on yellow fever vaccine responses in identical twins.

Material: CD8+ T cells sorted from blood. The receptor comes from a woman under 30 in good health. The chain recombines TRBV5-5 with TRBJ2-5, with TRBD1 matching over 9 bases. CDR3 DNA: TGTGCCAGCAGCTTGGAAACAGGGGGCTACAAAGAGACCCAGTACTTC. The encoded protein is CASSLETGGYKETQYF.